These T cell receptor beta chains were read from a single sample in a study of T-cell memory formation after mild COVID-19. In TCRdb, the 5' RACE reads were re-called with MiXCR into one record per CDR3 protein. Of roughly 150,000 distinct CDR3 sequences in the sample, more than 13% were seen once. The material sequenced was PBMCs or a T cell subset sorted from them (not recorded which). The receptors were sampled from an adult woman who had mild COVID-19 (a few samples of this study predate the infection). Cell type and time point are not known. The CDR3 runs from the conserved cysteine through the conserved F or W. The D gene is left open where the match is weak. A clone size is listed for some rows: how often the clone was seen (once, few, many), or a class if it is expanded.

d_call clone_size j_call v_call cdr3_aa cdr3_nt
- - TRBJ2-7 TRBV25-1 CASSESVDSTYEQYF TGTGCCAGCAGTGAATCAGTGGACAGTACCTACGAGCAGTACTTC
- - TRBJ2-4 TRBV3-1 CASSQDRGGIQYF TGTGCCAGCAGCCAAGACAGGGGCGGCATTCAGTACTTC
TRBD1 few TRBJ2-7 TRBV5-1 CASSYTGGEQYF TGCGCCAGCAGCTATACAGGGGGCGAGCAGTACTTC
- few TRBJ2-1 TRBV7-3 CASSLSGGSSYNEQFF TGTGCCAGCAGCTTATCAGGGGGGTCTTCCTACAATGAGCAGTTCTTC
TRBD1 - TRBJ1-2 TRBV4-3 CASSQAGTGGAFYGYTF TGCGCCAGCAGCCAAGCCGGGACAGGGGGCGCCTTCTATGGCTACACCTTC
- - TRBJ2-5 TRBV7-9 CASSLASFGETQYF TGTGCCAGCAGCTTAGCTTCGTTCGGGGAGACCCAGTACTTC
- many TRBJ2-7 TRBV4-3 CASSQVKPGTPAGEQYF TGCGCCAGCAGCCAAGTTAAACCCGGGACTCCCGCCGGTGAGCAGTACTTC
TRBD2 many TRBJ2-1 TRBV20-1 CSAGEGGIQSYNEQFF TGCAGTGCCGGAGAGGGAGGGATCCAATCCTACAATGAGCAGTTCTTC
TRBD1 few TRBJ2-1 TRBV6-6 CASSYSDRAGKFF TGTGCCAGCAGTTACTCGGACAGGGCCGGAAAATTCTTC
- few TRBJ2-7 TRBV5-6 CASSLRTGRAGYEQYF TGTGCCAGCAGCCTACGGACAGGCCGAGCGGGCTACGAGCAGTACTTC